Following are 14 T cell receptor beta chains from one sample sequenced in a study of blood T cell repertoires in COVID-19. Method: immunoSEQ multiplex PCR; TCRdb's copy keeps in-frame clones and lacks some. The table records about 120,000 clones, approximately 87% of them present only once. The sample comprised peripheral blood. These receptors were taken from a man aged 50-60 years with acute or convalescent COVID-19.

This chain joins TRBV24-1 and TRBJ2-2; TRBD1 matches at 7 bases. The germline V gene encodes CDR1 KGHDR and CDR2 SFDVKD. The J segment lost 5 bases and the V segment lost 8 bases, leaving 7 bases of the junction unmatched. The CDR3 extends over 14 amino acids. The CDR3 DNA reads as TGTGCCACCACCAAAGGGGGCGCGACCGGGGAGCTGTTTTTT. Translating it yields CATTKGGATGELFF.

The CDR3 sequence is CASSFQGRSTDTQYF. CDR3 bases: TGCGCCAGCAGCTTCCAGGGCAGAAGCACAGATACGCAGTATTTT. The chain is built from TRBV5-1 and TRBJ2-3, with D possibly being TRBD1 (5 bases). The CDR3 covers 15 residues. V gave up 2 bases and J gave up 0 bases, with 10 bases separating them. Germline V gives CDR1 SGHRS, CDR2 YFSETQ.

This clone occurred once. The J gene is TRBJ2-7, the V gene TRBV27; the D is unclear. Per germline, CDR1 MNHEY and CDR2 SMNVEV (reference sequence). This CDR3 contains 15 residues. The V gene lost 5 bases and the J gene lost 3 bases, with 17 bases spanning the gap. The CDR3 reads CASSPSLAAHYEQYF. The CDR3 coding sequence is TGTGCCAGCAGTCCCTCCCTTGCGGCCCACTACGAGCAGTACTTC.

V is TRBV11-3 and J is TRBJ2-2; 11 bases align to TRBD2. J was trimmed by 7 bases and V by 3 bases; bases with no gene match: 10. This CDR3 comprises 17 residues. Germline-derived CDR1 and CDR2 are SGHNT and YENEEA. The CDR3 DNA is TGTGCCAGCAGCTTTATTCGGTCAACTAGCGGGGGCGGGGAGCTGTTTTTT. Translation gives CASSFIRSTSGGGELFF.

CDR3 region: CASSWTSGYNEQFF. The CDR3 bases are TGTGCCAGCAGTTGGACTAGCGGCTACAATGAGCAGTTCTTC. The rearrangement uses TRBV6-5 and TRBJ2-1, with 10 bases that match TRBD2. The J segment lost 3 bases and the V segment lost 4 bases, leaving 0 bases of the junction unmatched. Germline V lookup: CDR1 MNHEY, CDR2 SVGAGI. The CDR3 covers 14 residues.

This clone was observed once. The V call is TRBV18, the J call TRBJ2-7, with TRBD2 matching 7 bases. The CDR3 extends over 15 amino acids. The junction had 8 bases not matched to a gene; V was cut back by 2 bases and J by 4 bases. Germline V gene sequence: CDR1 KGHSH, CDR2 LQKENI. The CDR3 DNA reads as TGTGCCAGCTCACCAGAGCCTAGCGGAAGGTACGAGCAGTACTTC. Protein sequence: CASSPEPSGRYEQYF.

The gene calls are TRBV5-1 and TRBJ1-3; possible D gene TRBD1, 6 bases. The V and J ends lost 0 bases and 5 bases respectively, with 9 bases between them. The CDR3 consists of 14 residues. In germline, CDR1 is SGHRS, CDR2 YFSETQ. Written as DNA, the CDR3 is TGCGCCAGCAGCTTGGATACAGGGAGAAACACCATATATTTT. This gives the protein CASSLDTGRNTIYF.

The chain links TRBV11-3 to TRBJ1-5, with D hard to call. Germline V gene data show CDR1 as SGHNT and CDR2 as YENEEA. The CDR3 spans 13 residues. V was trimmed by 0 bases and J by 7 bases, leaving 7 bases between them. The chain's CDR3 is CASSLEATQPQHF. The CDR3 DNA sequence: TGTGCCAGCAGCTTAGAGGCCACGCAGCCCCAGCATTTT.

The genes are TRBV7-8 and TRBJ1-1; a possible D gene is TRBD1 (6 bases). Between the trimmed V and J ends, which lost 1 base and 4 bases, there was a span of 13 bases. CDR1 SGHVS and CDR2 FQNEAQ come from the germline V gene. CDR3 size: 15 residues. The CDR3 DNA sequence: TGTGCCAGCAGCTTAGGTCTGGGGGCAGGCACTGAAGCTTTCTTT. It encodes CASSLGLGAGTEAFF.

The CDR3 DNA is TGTGCCACCAGTGACTGGACAGTAGGTGAGCAGTTCTTC. Translating it yields CATSDWTVGEQFF. The chain recombines TRBV24-1 with TRBJ2-1; a possible D gene is TRBD1 (6 bases). V was cut by 4 bases and J by 9 bases, with 12 bases left in between. The CDR3 extends over 13 amino acids. Germline values: CDR1 KGHDR, CDR2 SFDVKD.

The V gene is TRBV19, the J gene TRBJ1-2, with a weak D call TRBD1 (5 bases). This CDR3 has 16 amino acids. Germline V gene data show CDR1 as LNHDA and CDR2 as SQIVND (reference sequence). V was cut by 3 bases and J by 2 bases, with 16 bases left in between. The CDR3 region is CASSISPAQGNYGYTF. As DNA, the CDR3 is TGTGCCAGTAGTATCAGCCCGGCGCAGGGAAACTATGGCTACACCTTC.

The genes are TRBV5-8 and TRBJ2-1; D might be TRBD1 (6 bases). Germline V gene lookup returns CDR1 SGHTS and CDR2 YDEGEE. Between the trimmed V and J ends, which lost 3 bases and 6 bases, there was a span of 10 bases. This CDR3 has 13 residues. The chain's CDR3 is CASSSQQGNEQFF. The CDR3 DNA is TGTGCCAGCAGCTCTCAACAGGGCAATGAGCAGTTCTTC.

The chain links TRBV12-3 or TRBV12-4 to TRBJ1-1, with D perhaps matching TRBD1 (5 bases). V dropped 3 bases and J dropped 5 bases, with 10 bases sitting between them. The CDR3 extends over 13 amino acids. The CDR3 region has the DNA TGTGCCAGCAGTTTTGGGGCGAAAACTGAAGCTTTCTTT. This sequence encodes CASSFGAKTEAFF.

V and J are TRBV18 and TRBJ1-3; D is unresolved. Per the germline V gene, CDR1 is KGHSH and CDR2 is LQKENI. The CDR3 is 15 residues long. The V end was cut by 3 bases, the J end by 2 bases, with 11 bases between. The CDR3 DNA follows: TGTGCCAGCTCACCGGAGATCGGGGCTGGAAACACCATATATTTT. Protein: CASSPEIGAGNTIYF.